This T cell receptor (beta chain) was obtained from a study of molecular identifiers for immune sequencing clone quantification. This clonotype was counted many times. The target antigen is unknown. Study results and limitations: Researchers reportedly could pick up spiked Jurkat TCR RNA from one cell mixed into approximately 910,000 naive cells. Clones of above 20 RNA copies carried over 97% of effector molecules; in naive cells they carried under 1%.

Sorting defined naive CD8 T cells as CD8+CD4-CCR7+CD45RA+. The germline CDR1 and CDR2 sequences are SGHRS and YFSETQ. Trimming took 6 bases from V and 5 from J; bases not matched to a gene: 2. This CDR3 has 11 residues. Previously reported methods and listed TCR primers produced the bulk TCR libraries. TCRdb used MiXCR to reprocess the PCR reads, holding one entry per CDR3 protein. The repertoire holds over 85,000 distinct CDR3 sequences, with less than 35% as singletons. Sequencing used naive CD8+ T cells from blood, with Jurkat cell RNA spiked in. Subset described: FACS-sorted CD8+CD4-CCR7+CD45RA+ naive T cells. This clonotype was sampled from a human donor in good health. Some libraries in this study had Jurkat cell RNA spiked in. This rearrangement joins TRBV5-1 to TRBJ2-7; 7 bases are shared with TRBD1. The chain's CDR3 is CASTDRDEQYF. The CDR3 region has the DNA TGCGCCAGCACCGACAGGGACGAGCAGTACTTC.